This T cell receptor beta chain derives from a study of cytomegalovirus exposure and HLA in healthy donors. The V gene end was trimmed by 0 bases and the J gene end by 7 bases; junction bases not matched to a gene: 5. Germline-derived CDR1 and CDR2 are SGHDT and YYEEEE. CDR3 length: 15 amino acids. Primers: 60 Vbeta forward and 13 Jbeta reverse. Clones were sequenced by immunoSEQ multiplex PCR, and TCRdb holds only the in-frame ones, with some missing. The ten top clones account for 3.5% to 5%, within a sample of 25,000 to 35,000 clones. Sequences were obtained from PBMCs. The source of this sequence is a middle-aged woman in good health and CMV-seropositive. The V gene is TRBV5-6, the J gene TRBJ1-2; the match to TRBD1 covers 11 bases. CDR3 sequence: CASSLAGQGAGGYTF. The CDR3 nucleotides read TGTGCCAGCAGCTTGGCTGGACAGGGGGCTGGTGGCTACACCTTC.